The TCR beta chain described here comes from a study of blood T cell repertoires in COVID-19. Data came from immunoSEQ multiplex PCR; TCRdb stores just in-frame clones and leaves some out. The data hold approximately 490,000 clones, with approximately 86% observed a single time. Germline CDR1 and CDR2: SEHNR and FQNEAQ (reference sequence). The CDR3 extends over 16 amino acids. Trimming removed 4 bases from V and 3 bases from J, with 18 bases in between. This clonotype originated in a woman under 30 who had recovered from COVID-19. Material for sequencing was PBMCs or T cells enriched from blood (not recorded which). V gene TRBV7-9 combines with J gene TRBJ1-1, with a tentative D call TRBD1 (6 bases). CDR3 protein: CASSSSLQGGDTEAFF. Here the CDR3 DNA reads TGTGCCAGCAGCTCGTCACTACAGGGAGGGGACACTGAAGCTTTCTTT. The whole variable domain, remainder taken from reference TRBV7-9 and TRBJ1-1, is DTGVSQNPRHKITKRGQNVTFRCDPISEHNRLYWYRQTLGQGPEFLTYFQNEAQLEKSRLLSDRFSAERPKGSFSTLEIQRTEQGDSAMYLCASSSSLQGGDTEAFFGQGTRLTVV.